This TCR beta chain was sequenced during a study of shared clonotypes between healthy human individuals. Study summary: Ranging from 18 to 49 in age, donors were a couple of women and a few men. Broader study findings: Measured sharing among donors was expected to vary with sequencing depth. Relative to clonotypes present in all four donors, those not shared had lower generation probabilities. With a few donors compared, roughly 5% of naive CD4 clonotypes were shared.

The protocol was immunoSEQ multiplex PCR, while the TCRdb copy is restricted to in-frame clones and leaves out a portion. The sample contains about 1,900,000 clones, about 95% of which appear only once. As regards this clone: Its antigen is currently unknown.

CD45RO-negative CD8 cells positively selected for CCR7 made up the naive population, which excluded terminally differentiated effector memory CD45RA+ cells. The sample was naive CD8+ T cells sorted from blood. The receptor was derived from a man younger than 35 in good health.

DNA of the CDR3: TGCGCCAGCAGCCAAGATCCTACCGGGACTAACTATGGCTACACCTTC. Translation: CASSQDPTGTNYGYTF. The J gene is TRBJ1-2, the V gene TRBV4-1, with D hard to call. The CDR3 runs 16 residues. Germline V lookup: CDR1 MGHRA, CDR2 YSYEKL. V was cut by 0 bases and J by 0 bases, with 11 bases left in between.